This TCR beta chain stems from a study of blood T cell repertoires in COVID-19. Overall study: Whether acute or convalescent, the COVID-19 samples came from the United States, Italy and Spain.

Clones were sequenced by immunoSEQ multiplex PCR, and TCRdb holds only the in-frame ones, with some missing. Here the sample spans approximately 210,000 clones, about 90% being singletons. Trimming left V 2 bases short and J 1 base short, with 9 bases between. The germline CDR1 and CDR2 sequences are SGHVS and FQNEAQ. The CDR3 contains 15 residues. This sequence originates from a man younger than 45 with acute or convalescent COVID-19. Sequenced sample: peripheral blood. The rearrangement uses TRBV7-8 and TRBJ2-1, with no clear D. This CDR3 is CASSLLSGSYNEQFF. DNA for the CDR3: TGTGCCAGCAGCTTATTATCAGGATCCTACAATGAGCAGTTCTTC.